This is a list of T cell receptor beta chains from one sample in a study of blood T cell repertoires in COVID-19. Profiled with immunoSEQ multiplex PCR; TCRdb holds only in-frame clones, not every one. The table includes 85,000 to 100,000 clones, 86% detected once. The material sequenced was peripheral blood. The receptors come from a man over 45 with active or convalescent COVID-19. Both conserved end residues are part of each CDR3. Only some rows state a clone size, as once, few, many or a class for expanded clones.

>.|TRBV7-8|TRBJ2-7
CASRSPGQGPYEQYF
>.|TRBV4-1|TRBJ1-4
CASSQASGTGGEKLFF
>once|TRBV25-1|TRBJ1-6
CASSEYVNSPLHF
>.|TRBV10-2|TRBJ1-6
CASSSHHRSSLASLNSPLHF
>.|TRBV15|TRBJ2-3
CATSPGPVAGRLSTDTQYF
>.|TRBV7-6|TRBJ2-1
CASSSGSSYNEQFF
>.|TRBV30|TRBJ2-2
CAWTGRTGWATGELFF
>.|TRBV5-8|TRBJ2-3
CASSFLRGDTDTQYF
>.|TRBV6-5|TRBJ2-5
CASSYGAGRSETQYF
>.|TRBV4-2|TRBJ2-1
CASSPRVGVGNEQFF
>once|TRBV19|TRBJ2-1
CASSNQGFPINEQFF
>.|TRBV12-3/TRBV12-4|TRBJ2-5
CASSDQETQYF
>.|TRBV11-3|TRBJ1-4
CASSSPRGAPNEKLFF
>.|TRBV5-5|TRBJ2-7
CASRRGQGAYEQYF
>many|TRBV19|TRBJ2-7
CATREQDVAYEQYF
>.|TRBV6-5|TRBJ2-1
CASSSGLADYNEQFF
>.|TRBV9|TRBJ2-1
CASSRLTSGGYNEQFF
>.|TRBV7-9|TRBJ2-7
CASSPRTGLGEQYF
>.|TRBV4-2|TRBJ2-7
CASSLTLAGDYEQYF
>.|TRBV7-9|TRBJ1-2
CASSLGDAGIYYGYTF
>.|TRBV3-1/TRBV3-2|TRBJ1-2
CASSQDQGFNYGYTF
>.|TRBV5-4|TRBJ1-5
CASSLAGHSNQPQHF
>.|TRBV4-1|TRBJ1-5
CASSQGQGQPQHF
>.|TRBV5-3|TRBJ2-7
CARSLGSGADEQYF
>.|TRBV11-3|TRBJ2-1
CASSRGLAGSYNEQFF
>once|TRBV24-1|TRBJ2-2
CATSDRGNANTGELFF
>.|TRBV6-2/TRBV6-3|TRBJ2-1
CASSARRGNEQFF
>.|TRBV6-5|TRBJ1-1
CASSYSGQINTEAFF
>.|TRBV5-1|TRBJ1-1
CASSLWGGTGTEAFF
>.|TRBV5-1|TRBJ2-5
CASSGGQGGETQYF
>.|TRBV3-1/TRBV3-2|TRBJ2-5
CASSPTRSYGETQYF
>.|TRBV19|TRBJ2-6
CATKGHPKFPTGANVLTF
>.|TRBV6-5|TRBJ1-3
CASSYSNREGNTIYF
>.|TRBV5-1|TRBJ2-7
CASSVKGQGYEQYF
>.|TRBV29-1|TRBJ2-2
CSVERAGGRTGELFF
>.|TRBV25-1|TRBJ1-5
CASRQGNQPQHF
>once|TRBV28|TRBJ1-5
CASSHGTARGFNQPQHF